A single sample is the source of the 24 T cell receptor beta chains below, sequenced in a study of naive and memory T cell subsets. Ligated cDNA underwent four rounds of PCR with nested alpha and beta constant region primers and SP2. TCRdb reanalysed the UMI-ligation and nested PCR reads using MiXCR and keeps one entry per CDR3 protein. The data show 40,000 or so distinct CDR3 sequences, approximately 9.9% seen once. Sample treatment: skin biopsy from PPD injection site in Mantoux-positive individual. TCR cDNA received a 3' ligated oligonucleotide that carried a UMI. Specimen: skin, collected from a tuberculin skin test site. Receptors originate from an adult in good health.

The genes are TRBV14 and TRBJ2-5; D is uncertain. Deletions cut 4 bases from V and 4 bases from J, with 10 bases between. Germline V gene data show CDR1 as SGHDN and CDR2 as FVKESK. CDR3 length: 13 residues. CDR3 DNA sequence: TGTGCCAGCAGCCCCCGAGTTCGAGAGACCCAGTACTTC. Its protein is CASSPRVRETQYF.

The V call is TRBV3-1, the J call TRBJ2-1; possible D gene TRBD2, 5 bases. The CDR3 covers 16 residues. Trimming took off 3 bases at V and 3 bases at J, with 15 bases between the two ends. The germline CDR1 and CDR2 sequences are LGHDT and YNNKEL (reference sequence). The CDR3 DNA follows: TGTGCCAGCAGCCAGTTCGGTGGACTGGACTACAATGAGCAGTTCTTC. Translated, it gives CASSQFGGLDYNEQFF.

This clonotype appeared many times. The chain carries TRBV4-1 and TRBJ2-1; TRBD2 matches 14 bases. The junction had 5 bases not matched to a gene; V was cut back by 0 bases and J by 7 bases. The V gene's germline CDR1 is MGHRA and CDR2 YSYEKL. The CDR3 is 17 residues long. CDR3 protein: CASSQDRLAGGQNEQFF. In DNA form, the CDR3 reads TGCGCCAGCAGCCAAGACCGACTAGCGGGGGGGCAAAATGAGCAGTTCTTC.

The V call is TRBV5-1, the J call TRBJ2-7, with TRBD1 matching 7 bases. This CDR3 has 17 residues. The ends lost 4 bases at V and 4 bases at J; junction bases unmatched: 17. Germline CDR1 reads SGHRS; CDR2 reads YFSETQ. Written as DNA, the CDR3 is TGCGCCAGCAGCCCAACCCCGACAGGGCTCTACGTTTACGAGCAGTACTTC. Its translation is CASSPTPTGLYVYEQYF.

This clonotype was seen only a few times. The chain employs TRBV7-3 and TRBJ2-1; D not resolved. V lost 0 bases and J lost 6, with 6 bases in between. This CDR3 comprises 13 residues. The germline gives CDR1 SGHTA, CDR2 FQGTGA. This CDR3 reads CASSLTPGNEQFF. In DNA form, the CDR3 reads TGTGCCAGCAGCTTAACTCCCGGCAATGAGCAGTTCTTC. The full variable domain, with the rest looked up from reference TRBV7-3 and TRBJ2-1, is GAGVSQTPSNKVTEKGKYVELRCDPISGHTALYWYRQSLGQGPEFLIYFQGTGAADDSGLPNDRFFAVRPEGSVSTLKIQRTERGDSAVYLCASSLTPGNEQFFGPGTRLTVL.

At least ten counts were recorded for this clonotype. The V call is TRBV6-5, the J call TRBJ2-6; D possibly corresponds to TRBD1 (6 bases). This CDR3 is built from 16 residues. The V gene lost 9 bases and the J gene lost 0 bases, with 15 bases spanning the gap. CDR1 is MNHEY, CDR2 SVGAGI, per germline. The chain's CDR3 is CASGEGGPSGANVLTF. The CDR3 DNA reads as TGTGCCAGTGGGGAAGGGGGACCCTCTGGGGCCAACGTCCTGACTTTC.

This clonotype came up a few times. The gene calls are TRBV4-2 and TRBJ1-2; no definite D call. The CDR3 is made up of 15 amino acids. Trimming removed 0 bases at V and 8 bases at J, with 16 bases between. Germline lookup yields CDR1 LGHNA and CDR2 YNFKEQ. Here the CDR3 DNA reads TGTGCCAGCAGCCAAGAAAAGGTGGCAGAATACGGCTACACCTTC. Amino acid sequence: CASSQEKVAEYGYTF.

This clonotype was observed a handful of times. The chain employs TRBV20-1 and TRBJ1-6; TRBD1 agrees at 9 bases. The CDR3 sequence is 16 residues long. V dropped 5 bases and J dropped 6; count of bases not matched to a gene: 11. Germline loops: CDR1 DFQATT, CDR2 SNEGSKA (reference sequence). CDR3: CSAQGTGPTGNSPLHF. The CDR3 nucleotides read TGCAGTGCTCAAGGGACAGGGCCTACCGGTAATTCACCCCTCCACTTT.

This clonotype was seen at least ten times. The chain combines TRBV29-1 with TRBJ2-7; D gene uncertain. Per the germline V gene, CDR1 is SQVTM and CDR2 is ANQGSEA. V was shortened by 6 bases and J by 1 base, with 10 bases between the two germline ends. CDR3 length equals 12 residues. The CDR3 DNA follows: TGCAGCGTAGGAGCCTCTTCCTACGAGCAGTACTTC. It yields the protein CSVGASSYEQYF.

This chain links TRBV5-4 with TRBJ2-5, with D perhaps matching TRBD2 (6 bases). The length of the CDR3 is 14 residues. Trimming took 0 bases from V and 5 from J, leaving 11 bases between them. Germline CDR1 and CDR2: SGHNT and YYREEE (reference sequence). CDR3 bases: TGTGCCAGCAGCTTGGGCCGGGGGACGGAGACCCAGTACTTC. This codes for CASSLGRGTETQYF.

This clonotype was counted only a few times. V is TRBV27 and J is TRBJ2-5; 7 bases agree with TRBD1. Germline V gene data show CDR1 as MNHEY and CDR2 as SMNVEV (reference sequence). With 6 bases clipped from V and 1 base from J, the junction kept 2 bases outside the gene matches. This CDR3 region has 13 residues. The CDR3 DNA sequence: TGTGCCAGCAGCTGGGACAGCCAAGAGACCCAGTACTTC. It is translated as CASSWDSQETQYF.

About this clonotype itself: This may arise from a read error, as a much more abundant clone is one base away. The chain combines TRBV28 with TRBJ1-1; D perhaps matches TRBD1 (5 bases). Looked up from germline, CDR1 is MDHEN and CDR2 is SYDVKM. This CDR3 region has 14 residues. In DNA, the CDR3 is TGTGCCAGGAGTTTAATCAGGGTGAACACTGAAGCTTTCTTT. Its protein product is CARSLIRVNTEAFF.

The J gene is TRBJ1-2, the V gene TRBV7-8; TRBD1 matches at 7 bases. The CDR3 covers 13 residues. Germline assignment: CDR1 SGHVS and CDR2 FQNEAQ. V lost 2 bases, J lost 3 bases, and 0 bases stayed unmatched. CDR3 nucleotides: TGTGCCAGCAGCTTAACAGGGGACTATGGCTACACCTTC. Residues: CASSLTGDYGYTF.

The chain joins TRBV12-3 or TRBV12-4 to TRBJ1-5, with D tentatively TRBD1 (5 bases). V lost 8 bases to trimming and J lost 1 base, with 15 bases between them. The CDR3 totals 15 residues. CDR3 loop: CASRPVGDSNQPQHF. Written as DNA, the CDR3 is TGTGCCAGCCGCCCGGTGGGGGACAGCAATCAGCCCCAGCATTTT.

This clonotype was seen only a few times. The rearrangement joins TRBV20-1 to TRBJ1-1; possibly TRBD1 for D (5 bases). Between the trimmed V and J ends, which lost 6 bases and 3 bases, there was a span of 17 bases. CDR3 length: 14 amino acids. The germline CDR1 and CDR2 sequences are DFQATT and SNEGSKA (reference sequence). The CDR3 nucleotides are TGCAGTGCCTCCTCGCCGGGGGGTTACACTGAAGCTTTCTTT. Its protein product is CSASSPGGYTEAFF.

There are many counts of this clonotype. CDR3 coding DNA: TGCAGTGCTCTGGATCAGCGGGGGGCCGGAGATACGCAGTATTTT. Translating it yields CSALDQRGAGDTQYF. V usage is TRBV20-1 and J usage is TRBJ2-3; 9 bases align to TRBD2. This CDR3 contains 15 residues. Germline V gives CDR1 DFQATT, CDR2 SNEGSKA (reference sequence). J lost 5 bases, V lost 5 bases, and 11 bases had no gene match.

This chain joins TRBV24-1 and TRBJ2-5, with a possible D match to TRBD1 (6 bases). Trimming pared 4 bases from V and 5 bases from J, leaving 19 bases between. Germline CDR1 and CDR2: KGHDR and SFDVKD. This CDR3 is 16 amino acids long. CDR3 amino acids: CATSDRAGDFGETQYF. CDR3 nucleotides: TGTGCCACCAGTGACCGGGCAGGGGATTTTGGGGAGACCCAGTACTTC.

This clonotype showed up just a few times. The chain combines TRBV7-2 with TRBJ2-5; D is perhaps TRBD2 (7 bases). V lost 5 bases and J 9 bases, leaving 22 bases between the germline ends. This CDR3 has 15 amino acids. Germline V gene lookup returns CDR1 SGHTA and CDR2 FQGNSA. The CDR3, as DNA: TGTGCCAGCAGCCTGGAGGGGGGGACACGGGTTCCCCAGTACTTC. This codes for CASSLEGGTRVPQYF.

This clonotype was recorded at least ten times. This sequence joins TRBV11-3 and TRBJ2-7; TRBD2 aligns across 7 bases. V dropped 2 bases and J dropped 0; count of bases not matched to a gene: 4. The V gene's germline CDR1 is SGHNT and CDR2 YENEEA. The length of the CDR3 is 15 residues. In DNA form, the CDR3 reads TGTGCCAGCAGCTTAAGGCGGGGGACCTCCTACGAGCAGTACTTC. Residues: CASSLRRGTSYEQYF.

The chain recombines TRBV29-1 with TRBJ2-7, with D tentatively TRBD1 or TRBD2 (5 bases each). Germline-derived CDR1 and CDR2 are SQVTM and ANQGSEA. The CDR3 covers 14 residues. Between the trimmed V and J ends, which lost 7 bases and 4 bases, there was a span of 20 bases. CDR3 protein: CSATASGTVYEQYF. In DNA, the CDR3 is TGCAGCGCAACTGCGTCCGGGACGGTTTACGAGCAGTACTTC.

With regard to this clonotype: A much larger clone sits a single nucleotide away, making a read error possible. The V gene is TRBV7-6, the J gene TRBJ1-6, with 7 bases aligning to TRBD1. Germline values: CDR1 SGHVS, CDR2 FNYEAQ. This CDR3 is 16 amino acids long. Germline trimming cut 0 bases from V and 6 bases from J; bases unmatched to any gene: 5. The CDR3 region is CASSLAPQGCNSPLHF. The CDR3 bases are TGTGCCAGCAGCTTAGCCCCACAGGGGTGTAATTCACCCCTCCACTTT.

In this sample, this clonotype turned up many times. This chain links TRBV10-3 with TRBJ2-7; 9 nucleotides match TRBD1. CDR3 size: 16 residues. Germline V gene sequence: CDR1 ENHRY, CDR2 SYGVKD. V was pared by 2 bases and J by 1 base, with 6 bases of the junction left unmatched. The CDR3, as DNA: TGTGCCATCAGTGAGCCTGGGGGGACAGGGTCCTACGAGCAGTACTTC. Its protein product is CAISEPGGTGSYEQYF.

At least ten counts were recorded for this clonotype. This chain joins TRBV20-1 and TRBJ2-3, with 8 bases lining up with TRBD2. The CDR3 consists of 16 residues. V was clipped by 0 bases and J by 7 bases; unmatched bases: 12. Germline V gene data show CDR1 as DFQATT and CDR2 as SNEGSKA (reference sequence). The CDR3, as DNA: TGCAGTGCTAGAGATACTACCGGGGGGGCTAAAAATACGCAGTATTTT. Translation gives CSARDTTGGAKNTQYF.

The chain uses TRBV7-6 and TRBJ2-2, with 11 bases that match TRBD2. With V trimmed by 5 bases and J by 1 base, 3 bases remained unmatched. Germline CDR1 is SGHVS and CDR2 is FNYEAQ. This CDR3 has 16 amino acids. This CDR3 is CASSLLAGGNTGELFF. As DNA, the CDR3 is TGTGCCAGCAGCCTCCTAGCGGGAGGGAACACCGGGGAGCTGTTTTTT.